What follows are 16 T cell receptor beta chains derived from one specimen sequenced in a study of OX40 agonist ivuxolimab in advanced cancers. Libraries were prepared by immunoSEQ multiplex PCR; TCRdb keeps only in-frame clonotypes and omits some of them. The data hold fewer than 70,000 clones, with 75% to 85% observed a single time. The source was CD4+ or CD8+ T cells sorted from blood, collected in a trial of the OX40 agonist ivuxolimab. Every receptor here comes from an adult with an advanced solid tumor such as melanoma, head and neck, liver or kidney cancer.

The chain links TRBV5-1 to TRBJ2-7; possibly TRBD1 for D (6 bases). Germline CDR1 and CDR2: SGHRS and YFSETQ. The V gene lost 4 bases and the J gene lost 2 bases, with 10 bases spanning the gap. This CDR3 has 13 amino acids. CDR3 nucleotide sequence: TGCGCCAGCAGCCGATCAGGGGCCTACGAGCAGTACTTC. It translates to CASSRSGAYEQYF.

The chain uses TRBV7-6 and TRBJ2-7, with a tentative D call TRBD1 (5 bases). CDR1 and CDR2 from the germline V gene are SGHVS and FNYEAQ. CDR3 length equals 16 residues. Trimming stripped 1 base from V and 5 bases from J, with 18 bases between. The CDR3 DNA is TGTGCCAGCAGCTTAGGACAGTTTAGGAACGGCCACGAGCAGTACTTC. This codes for CASSLGQFRNGHEQYF.

This chain connects TRBV20-1 to TRBJ1-2; TRBD1 agrees at 7 bases. CDR1 is DFQATT and CDR2 is SNEGSKA in the germline V gene (reference sequence). This CDR3 is built from 11 residues. V gave up 6 bases and J gave up 6 bases; unmatched junction bases: 4. CDR3 region: CSASRGNGYTF. The CDR3 coding sequence is TGCAGTGCGTCCAGGGGGAATGGCTACACCTTC.

The chain couples TRBV11-3 to TRBJ2-1; D is unresolved. Trimming cost V 0 bases and J 6 bases, with 3 bases left between them. CDR1 and CDR2 (germline): SGHNT, YENEEA. The CDR3 loop spans 12 amino acids. This CDR3 is CASSLDANEQFF. As DNA, the CDR3 is TGTGCCAGCAGCTTAGACGCCAATGAGCAGTTCTTC.

This chain links TRBV5-4 with TRBJ2-2; D might be TRBD1 or TRBD2, each matching 5 bases. CDR1 is SGHNT, CDR2 YYREEE, per germline (reference sequence). This CDR3 has 17 amino acids. The germline V and J ends were trimmed by 4 bases and 7 bases, with 23 bases remaining between them. Here the CDR3 DNA reads TGTGCCAGCAGCATCTATTCATCGGGGCCAAAGGTCGGGGAGCTGTTTTTT. Protein sequence: CASSIYSSGPKVGELFF. Full variable domain (rest looked up from reference TRBV5-4 and TRBJ2-2): ETGVTQSPTHLIKTRGQQVTLRCSSQSGHNTVSWYQQALGQGPQFIFQYYREEENGRGNFPPRFSGLQFPNYSSELNVNALELDDSALYLCASSIYSSGPKVGELFFGEGSRLTVL.

The V gene is TRBV4-1, the J gene TRBJ1-1; D is uncertain. V dropped 2 bases and J dropped 8 bases, with 15 bases sitting between them. Germline V gene lookup returns CDR1 MGHRA and CDR2 YSYEKL. There are 14 residues in the CDR3. In DNA form, the CDR3 reads TGCGCCAGCAGCCAACACCAGGAAGGGCGCGAAGCTTTCTTT. It yields the protein CASSQHQEGREAFF.

The V and J genes are TRBV6-5 and TRBJ1-2, with D possibly TRBD1 on 6 matching bases. Germline values: CDR1 MNHEY, CDR2 SVGAGI. V was shortened by 0 bases and J by 4 bases, with 15 bases between the two germline ends. The CDR3 runs 16 residues. DNA of the CDR3: TGTGCCAGCAGTTACTCGAACCCAGGGGTGGGCTATGGCTACACCTTC. Protein: CASSYSNPGVGYGYTF.

The gene calls are TRBV5-1 and TRBJ2-5, with a possible D match to TRBD1 (6 bases). This CDR3 contains 16 residues. The germline V gene has CDR1 SGHRS and CDR2 YFSETQ. V was pared by 3 bases and J by 5 bases, with 20 bases between. The CDR3 protein is CASSWSAGGGSETQYF. The CDR3 DNA reads TGCGCCAGCAGCTGGAGTGCTGGGGGCGGATCGGAGACCCAGTACTTC.

This sequence joins TRBV4-1 and TRBJ2-5; 8 nucleotides align to TRBD1. The CDR3 extends over 15 amino acids. CDR1 MGHRA and CDR2 YSYEKL come from the germline V gene. The V gene end was trimmed by 1 base and the J gene end by 4 bases; junction bases not matched to a gene: 5. CDR3 in amino acids: CASSQVQGEGETQYF. CDR3 nucleotide sequence: TGCGCCAGCAGCCAAGTACAGGGGGAAGGAGAGACCCAGTACTTC.

The CDR3 DNA is TGTGCCAGCAGCCAGCAGCGCGGGCTTGGCTACACCTTC. Translation gives CASSQQRGLGYTF. The chain links TRBV14 to TRBJ1-2; no reliable D call. From germline, CDR1 is SGHDN and CDR2 FVKESK. The V end was cut by 3 bases, the J end by 7 bases, with 12 bases between. This CDR3 region has 13 residues.

The chain has TRBV4-1 and TRBJ2-2, with 7 bases that match TRBD2. The ends lost 3 bases at V and 0 bases at J; junction bases unmatched: 10. This CDR3 contains 18 residues. CDR1 and CDR2 (germline): MGHRA, YSYEKL. The CDR3, as DNA: TGCGCCAGCAGCCATACAAGCGGGAATACCGCGAACACCGGGGAGCTGTTTTTT. Translating gives CASSHTSGNTANTGELFF.

This sequence joins TRBV6-1 and TRBJ1-1; D gene uncertain. The germline CDR1 and CDR2 sequences are MNHNS and SASEGT. Trimming pared 2 bases from V and 4 bases from J, leaving 11 bases between. CDR3 size: 14 residues. The CDR3 reads CASSEYRQFTEAFF. CDR3 coding DNA: TGTGCCAGCAGTGAATACCGGCAGTTCACTGAAGCTTTCTTT.

Note on this clone: One junction end disagrees with the germline gene, perhaps due to a read error. V gene TRBV5-1 combines with J gene TRBJ2-3; 9 bases line up with TRBD2. This CDR3 spans 18 amino acids. Per the germline V gene, CDR1 is SGHRS and CDR2 is YFSETQ. This CDR3 is CASSLKPQGRGGTDTQYF. CDR3 bases: TGCGCCAGCAGCTTAAAACCCCAAGGGCGGGGGGGCACCGATACGCAGTATTTT.

In regard to this clone: Compared with germline, one end of the junction differs, possibly owing to a read error. This chain connects TRBV7-2 to TRBJ1-2, with unresolved D. Germline values: CDR1 SGHTA, CDR2 FQGNSA. The CDR3 has 16 residues. The CDR3 DNA reads as TGTGCCAGCAGCAGGTCGGGCCGGGAAGCTAACTATGGCTGCACCTTC. It codes for CASSRSGREANYGCTF. The variable domain in full, completed from reference TRBV7-2 and TRBJ1-2, reads GAGVSQSPSNKVTEKGKDVELRCDPISGHTALYWYRQSLGQGLEFLIYFQGNSAPDKSGLPSDRFSAERTGGSVSTLTIQRTQQEDSAVYLCASSRSGREANYGCTFGSGTRLTVV.

V and J are TRBV18 and TRBJ1-2, with a weak D call TRBD1 (6 bases). With 6 bases removed from V and 3 bases from J, the gap between germline ends came to 23 bases. This CDR3 is built from 17 residues. Per germline, CDR1 KGHSH and CDR2 LQKENI. In DNA form, the CDR3 reads TGTGCCAGCTCGCCTCTAGGGTCAGGGGCATCCGACTATGGCTACACCTTC. Translation gives CASSPLGSGASDYGYTF.

The chain has TRBV28 and TRBJ1-2; no clear D. The V and J ends lost 8 bases and 4 bases respectively, with 20 bases between them. Germline CDR1 MDHEN, CDR2 SYDVKM. The CDR3 is 15 residues long. The CDR3 coding sequence is TGTGCCAGCGTACCTACCAATCCGGGGTTCTATGGCTACACCTTC. This translates into CASVPTNPGFYGYTF.